This entry is about one TCR beta chain. These data belong to a study of blood T cell repertoires in COVID-19. The CDR3 has 15 amino acids. V lost 0 bases, J lost 10 bases, and 7 bases stayed unmatched. Germline V gene lookup returns CDR1 SGHRS and CDR2 YFSETQ. Original handling: The assay estimated nucleated cells by amplifying reference gene primers. Assay: immunoSEQ multiplex PCR; the TCRdb copy retains only in-frame clones and omits some. Clonal size and the V and J genes are those of that table, whereas D and trimming came from the DNA. This table has 150,000 to 200,000 clones, roughly 90% appearing once.

This sequence was found in a man in his sixties with active or convalescent COVID-19. The specimen was peripheral blood. The rearrangement uses TRBV5-1 and TRBJ1-6; 7 bases map to TRBD1. In nucleotides, the CDR3 is TGCGCCAGCAGCTTGGTCGTTCAGGGGGAATCACCCCTCCACTTT. Amino acid sequence: CASSLVVQGESPLHF.